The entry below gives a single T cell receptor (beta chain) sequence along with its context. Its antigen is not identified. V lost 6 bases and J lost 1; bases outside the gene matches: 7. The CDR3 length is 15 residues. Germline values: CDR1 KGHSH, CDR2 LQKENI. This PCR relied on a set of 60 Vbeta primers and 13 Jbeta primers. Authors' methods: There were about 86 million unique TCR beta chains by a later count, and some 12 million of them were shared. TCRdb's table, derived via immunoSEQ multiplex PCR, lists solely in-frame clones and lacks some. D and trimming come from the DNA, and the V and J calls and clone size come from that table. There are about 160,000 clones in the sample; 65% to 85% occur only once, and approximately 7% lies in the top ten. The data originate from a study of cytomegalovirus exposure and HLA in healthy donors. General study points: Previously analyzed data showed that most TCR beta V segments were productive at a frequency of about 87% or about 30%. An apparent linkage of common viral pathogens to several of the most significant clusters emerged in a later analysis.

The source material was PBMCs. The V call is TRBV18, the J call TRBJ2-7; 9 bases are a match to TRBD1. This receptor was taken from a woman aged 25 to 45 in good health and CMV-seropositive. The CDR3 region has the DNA TGTGCCAGCTCTCGGGACAGGGTTAGGTCCTACGAGCAGTACTTC. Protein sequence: CASSRDRVRSYEQYF.